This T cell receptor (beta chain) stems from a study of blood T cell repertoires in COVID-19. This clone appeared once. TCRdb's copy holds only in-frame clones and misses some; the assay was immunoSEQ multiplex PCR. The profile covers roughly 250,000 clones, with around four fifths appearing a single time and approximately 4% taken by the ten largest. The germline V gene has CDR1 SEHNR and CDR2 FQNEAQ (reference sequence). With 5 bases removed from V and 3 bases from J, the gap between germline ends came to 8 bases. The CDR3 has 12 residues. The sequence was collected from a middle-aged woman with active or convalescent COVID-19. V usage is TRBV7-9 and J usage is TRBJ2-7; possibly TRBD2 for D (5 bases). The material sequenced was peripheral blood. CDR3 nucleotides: TGTGCCAGCAGCCCGGACTTCTACGAGCAGTACTTC. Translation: CASSPDFYEQYF.